A single sample gave rise to the 23 T cell receptor beta chains below, sequenced in a study of T-cell reconstitution after alpha-beta-depleted transplantation in children. This sample's TCRbeta library carried unique molecular identifier barcodes. From the PCR reads, TCRdb called clonotypes with MiXCR, one entry per CDR3 protein. The table lists fewer than 700,000 distinct CDR3 sequences, 10% to 15% of them singletons, with around 2.2% in the top ten. This sample comprised PBMCs, mostly from graft donor cells, obtained 360 days after TCRalphabeta/CD19-depleted stem cell transplant. The origin of the receptors is a male patient between 5 and 17 years old who had a stem cell transplant for acute myeloid leukemia, so the T cells may come from the graft donor.

This clonotype was recorded at least ten times. The V gene is TRBV6-2 or TRBV6-3, the J gene TRBJ2-3; 7 nucleotides line up with TRBD2. Germline CDR1 MNHEY, CDR2 SVGEGT. Trimming removed 7 bases from V and 6 bases from J; junction bases left unmatched: 10. This CDR3 comprises 14 residues. The CDR3 is CASIKSGAPDTQYF. The CDR3 DNA is TGTGCCAGCATCAAGAGCGGGGCCCCGGATACGCAGTATTTT.

CDR3 coding DNA: TGCGCCAGCAGCTCGGGACCGGAGCTTCAAGAGACCCAGTACTTC. Translation gives CASSSGPELQETQYF. J is TRBJ2-5 and V is TRBV5-1, with D perhaps TRBD1 or TRBD2 (5 bases each). The ends were cut back, 3 bases at V and 2 bases at J, with 14 bases in the middle. From germline, CDR1 is SGHRS and CDR2 YFSETQ. The CDR3 totals 15 residues.

There are a few counts of this clonotype. V is TRBV2 and J is TRBJ2-1, with D hard to call. Germline V CDR1 and CDR2: SNHLY, FYNNEI. Trimming removed 11 bases from V and 6 bases from J, with 17 bases in between. The CDR3 has 13 amino acids. CDR3: CAPTPTASNEQFF. CDR3 coding DNA: TGTGCCCCCACCCCCACAGCGTCCAATGAGCAGTTCTTC.

This clonotype was counted at least ten times. This sequence joins TRBV6-2 or TRBV6-3 and TRBJ2-1; TRBD1 matches 9 bases. Trimming cost V 6 bases and J 2 bases; bases outside gene matches: 8. The CDR3 runs 16 residues. Germline CDR1 MNHEY, CDR2 SVGEGT. The CDR3 spells CASRTRDRVTYNEQFF. The CDR3 DNA is TGTGCCAGCAGGACTCGGGACAGGGTAACCTACAATGAGCAGTTCTTC.

The V gene is TRBV10-3, the J gene TRBJ2-7; TRBD2 agrees at 10 bases. Germline CDR1 reads ENHRY; CDR2 reads SYGVKD. The CDR3 is made up of 14 amino acids. The ends lost 11 bases at V and 3 bases at J; junction bases unmatched: 10. This CDR3 is CAAGTSVTYYEQYF. The CDR3 DNA is TGTGCCGCGGGGACTAGCGTCACGTACTACGAGCAGTACTTC.

Many counts were recorded for this clonotype. The rearrangement uses TRBV6-2 or TRBV6-3 and TRBJ2-7, with D possibly being TRBD2 (5 bases). The CDR3 covers 15 residues. Looked up from germline, CDR1 is MNHEY and CDR2 is SVGEGT. V lost 0 bases and J 4 bases, leaving 13 bases between the germline ends. Here the CDR3 reads CASSYSRAVGYEQYF. The CDR3 DNA sequence: TGTGCCAGCAGTTACTCGAGAGCGGTTGGTTACGAGCAGTACTTC.

This clonotype showed up many times. The chain recombines TRBV12-3 or TRBV12-4 with TRBJ2-5; TRBD1 might be the D (6 bases). This CDR3 has 15 amino acids. Trimming left V 5 bases short and J 4 bases short, with 17 bases between. CDR3 in amino acids: CASSKGQRYVETQYF. CDR3 nucleotide sequence: TGTGCCAGCAGTAAAGGACAGCGCTATGTAGAGACCCAGTACTTC.

V is TRBV3-1 and J is TRBJ2-4; tentative D call: TRBD2 (6 bases). V dropped 0 bases and J dropped 6 bases, with 15 bases sitting between them. In germline, CDR1 is LGHDT, CDR2 YNNKEL (reference sequence). CDR3 length: 16 residues. In DNA, the CDR3 is TGTGCCAGCAGCCAAGAGTTCGGGGGAGGCCTAAACATTCAGTACTTC. Translated: CASSQEFGGGLNIQYF.

Many counts were recorded for this clonotype. V and J are TRBV7-3 and TRBJ2-3; tentatively, D is TRBD1 or TRBD2 (5 bases each). This CDR3 region has 15 residues. V was shortened by 2 bases and J by 6 bases, with 15 bases between the two germline ends. Germline CDR1 reads SGHTA; CDR2 reads FQGTGA. The DNA for the CDR3 is TGTGCCAGCAGCTTAGAGGGACGGGCCGGGGATACGCAGTATTTT. Amino acid sequence: CASSLEGRAGDTQYF.

The chain joins TRBV29-1 to TRBJ2-5, with D maybe TRBD2 (5 bases). CDR1 and CDR2 (germline): SQVTM, ANQGSEA. This CDR3 is built from 16 residues. Trimming shortened V by 4 bases and J by 2 bases, and 20 bases separated the two germline ends. This CDR3 is CSVVSIRRTHQETQYF. The CDR3 DNA sequence: TGCAGCGTTGTTTCTATTAGGAGGACGCATCAAGAGACCCAGTACTTC.

J is TRBJ2-7 and V is TRBV4-2, with TRBD2 as a possible D gene (5 bases). Germline values: CDR1 LGHNA, CDR2 YNFKEQ. The CDR3 has 14 residues. Trimming took 5 bases from V and 0 from J, leaving 11 bases between them. CDR3 region: CASSWTVVSYEQYF. In DNA form, the CDR3 reads TGTGCCAGCAGCTGGACTGTAGTCTCCTACGAGCAGTACTTC.

The chain has TRBV12-3 or TRBV12-4 and TRBJ1-1; D is perhaps TRBD1 (6 bases). The CDR3 spans 15 residues. The germline V and J ends were trimmed by 5 bases and 6 bases, with 19 bases remaining between them. CDR3 coding DNA: TGTGCCAGCAGTCCGTGGGGGGCCAGCGGCGCTGAAGCTTTCTTT. Protein sequence: CASSPWGASGAEAFF.

This clonotype appeared many times. Written as DNA, the CDR3 is TGTGCCAGCAGCCCCCGGACTAGCGGAGCCTACGAGCAGTACTTC. Its translation is CASSPRTSGAYEQYF. The genes are TRBV12-3 or TRBV12-4 and TRBJ2-7; 10 nucleotides align to TRBD2. V dropped 6 bases and J dropped 2; count of bases not matched to a gene: 7. The CDR3 runs 15 residues.

This clonotype was counted between two and nine times. The chain joins TRBV7-2 to TRBJ1-1, with D unclear. The V end lost 5 bases, the J end lost 7 bases, and 17 bases lay between the germline ends. The CDR3 consists of 14 residues. CDR1 SGHTA and CDR2 FQGNSA come from the germline V gene. CDR3 loop: CASSPDYRWNEAFF. The DNA of the CDR3 is TGTGCCAGCAGCCCAGATTATCGCTGGAATGAAGCTTTCTTT.

V is TRBV29-1 and J is TRBJ2-2; 9 bases line up with TRBD1. In germline, CDR1 is SQVTM, CDR2 ANQGSEA. Trimming removed 0 bases from V and 3 bases from J; junction bases left unmatched: 2. The CDR3 covers 15 residues. CDR3 DNA: TGCAGCGTTGAAGACCGGGACAGGGACACCGGGGAGCTGTTTTTT. Protein: CSVEDRDRDTGELFF.

This clonotype was seen only a few times. The chain is built from TRBV6-2 or TRBV6-3 and TRBJ2-5; a weak D match, TRBD2 (6 bases). Deletions cut 4 bases from V and 3 bases from J, with 15 bases between. The CDR3 has 15 residues. Germline CDR1 is MNHEY and CDR2 is SVGEGT. The CDR3 DNA sequence: TGTGCCAGCAGTTCTCTACGGAGGGGAGAAGAGACCCAGTACTTC. It yields the protein CASSSLRRGEETQYF.

The J gene is TRBJ2-7, the V gene TRBV5-1; D might be TRBD1 or TRBD2, each matching 6 bases. The germline V and J ends were trimmed by 7 bases and 2 bases, with 22 bases remaining between them. This CDR3 region has 16 residues. Germline CDR1 is SGHRS and CDR2 is YFSETQ. The CDR3 is CASHRGPITNPYEQYF. The CDR3 nucleotides read TGCGCCAGCCACCGGGGGCCAATTACTAACCCCTACGAGCAGTACTTC.

This clonotype was detected ten times or more. The rearrangement uses TRBV29-1 and TRBJ2-7; maybe TRBD1 (6 bases). The CDR3 is 13 residues long. Germline lookup yields CDR1 SQVTM and CDR2 ANQGSEA. V dropped 2 bases and J dropped 3 bases, with 11 bases sitting between them. The CDR3 protein is CSVEKPGVYEQYF. The DNA of the CDR3 is TGCAGCGTTGAAAAACCAGGGGTCTACGAGCAGTACTTC.

The chain uses TRBV7-2 and TRBJ2-7; D not resolved. The ends were cut back, 4 bases at V and 6 bases at J, with 16 bases in the middle. Germline V lookup: CDR1 SGHTA, CDR2 FQGNSA. CDR3 length: 14 amino acids. The CDR3 loop reads CASSSPIRSGEQYF. The CDR3 nucleotides read TGTGCCAGCAGCTCCCCTATAAGGTCGGGCGAGCAGTACTTC.

The J gene is TRBJ2-7, the V gene TRBV29-1, with a weak D call TRBD1 (6 bases). Trimming removed 5 bases from V and 6 bases from J, with 17 bases in between. This CDR3 has 13 amino acids. Germline assignment: CDR1 SQVTM and CDR2 ANQGSEA. CDR3 residues: CSVSQGQPGEQYF. The CDR3 bases are TGCAGCGTTTCCCAGGGACAACCGGGCGAGCAGTACTTC.

V usage is TRBV15 and J usage is TRBJ2-1, with 7 nucleotides matching TRBD2. This CDR3 spans 17 amino acids. Germline assignment: CDR1 LNHNV and CDR2 YYDKDF (reference sequence). Trimming took 0 bases from V and 2 from J; bases not matched to a gene: 7. The chain's CDR3 is CATSRDRRGMTYNEQFF. CDR3 coding DNA: TGTGCCACCAGCAGAGATCGGCGGGGGATGACCTACAATGAGCAGTTCTTC.

Concerning this clonotype itself: One end of the junction fails to match germline, which may point to a read error. CDR3: CASSLSKGTGELFF. The DNA of the CDR3 is TGTGCTAGCAGCTTATCGAAGGGTACCGGGGAGCTGTTTTTT. This chain joins TRBV7-7 and TRBJ2-2; D is ambiguous. In germline, CDR1 is SSHAT, CDR2 FNYEAQ (reference sequence). CDR3 length equals 14 residues. Combining the CDR3 with reference TRBV7-7 and TRBJ2-2 gives the whole variable domain GAGVSQSPRYKVTKRGQDVTLRCDPISSHATLYWYQQALGQGPEFLTYFNYEAQPDKSGLPSDRFSAERPEGSISTLTIQRTEQRDSAMYRCASSLSKGTGELFFGEGSRLTVL.

This clonotype turned up a few times. The chain joins TRBV7-9 to TRBJ2-5; 7 bases are a match to TRBD1. The CDR3 is made up of 17 amino acids. Germline CDR1 SEHNR, CDR2 FQNEAQ (reference sequence). J was trimmed by 4 bases and V by 4 bases; bases with no gene match: 15. Here the CDR3 reads CASSSIFPRQGGETQYF. CDR3 sequence (DNA): TGTGCCAGCAGCTCCATCTTTCCCAGACAGGGCGGAGAGACCCAGTACTTC.